Each of the 30 T cell receptor beta chains below was sequenced from the same sample in a study of CD8+ T cells in alopecia areata. The sequencing template was cDNA reverse transcribed from extracted RNA. The protocol was immunoSEQ multiplex PCR, while the TCRdb copy is restricted to in-frame clones and leaves out a portion. This repertoire shows 100,000 to 130,000 clones, 84% found once; its top ten account for around 25%. Treatment specified: oral pan-JAK inhibitor, 5-10 mg twice daily. Sequenced here: CD8+ T cells sorted from blood, sampled at week 24, from a patient treated with tofacitinib. The source of these receptors is a human donor with alopecia areata.

This clone is judged medium-sized. This chain links TRBV27 with TRBJ2-1, with 8 bases matching TRBD2. The CDR3 is made up of 16 amino acids. Germline CDR1 is MNHEY and CDR2 is SMNVEV (reference sequence). V dropped 6 bases and J dropped 5; count of bases not matched to a gene: 12. DNA of the CDR3: TGTGCCAGCAGCCTCACCCCGGGGACTAGGGACAATGAGCAGTTCTTC. This gives the protein CASSLTPGTRDNEQFF.

This rearrangement joins TRBV7-6 to TRBJ2-1; 7 nucleotides match TRBD1. This CDR3 region has 16 residues. Germline CDR1 SGHVS, CDR2 FNYEAQ. The V gene end was trimmed by 0 bases and the J gene end by 5 bases; junction bases not matched to a gene: 7. CDR3 loop: CASSLAWRQGDNEQFF. In DNA form, the CDR3 reads TGTGCCAGCAGCTTAGCTTGGAGACAGGGCGACAATGAGCAGTTCTTC.

This rearrangement joins TRBV7-9 to TRBJ2-1, with D perhaps TRBD1 or TRBD2 (5 bases each). From germline, CDR1 is SEHNR and CDR2 FQNEAQ (reference sequence). The CDR3 totals 17 residues. The germline V and J ends were trimmed by 4 bases and 0 bases, with 16 bases remaining between them. The CDR3 is CASSSVEADSSYNEQFF. The CDR3 DNA follows: TGTGCCAGCAGCTCCGTGGAGGCAGACAGCTCCTACAATGAGCAGTTCTTC.

CDR3 sequence (DNA): TGCGCCAGCAGCCAAGATCCGGAGTACCAAGAGACCCAGTACTTC. Its translation: CASSQDPEYQETQYF. This chain joins TRBV4-1 and TRBJ2-5, with D uncertain. Germline V gene sequence: CDR1 MGHRA, CDR2 YSYEKL. The V and J ends lost 0 bases and 0 bases respectively, with 8 bases between them. This CDR3 region has 15 residues.

This clone has a handful of counts. One end of the junction does not line up with germline, which may come from a read error. V and J are TRBV13 and TRBJ2-7; the match to TRBD1 covers 9 bases. Germline V lookup: CDR1 PRHDT, CDR2 FYEKMQ (reference sequence). The CDR3 loop spans 15 amino acids. The CDR3 sequence is CASSPRGQGSDEQYF. CDR3 bases: TGTGCCAGCAGCCCCCGGGGACAGGGCTCCGACGAGCAGTACTTC.

This clone has only a few counts. This rearrangement joins TRBV2 to TRBJ2-3; no clear D gene. Trimming removed 8 bases from V and 6 bases from J, with 15 bases in between. The CDR3 length is 13 residues. Germline CDR1 is SNHLY and CDR2 is FYNNEI. The CDR3 DNA is TGTGCCAGCGCTTCCCCAAACGACGATACGCAGTATTTT. Its translation: CASASPNDDTQYF.

The chain employs TRBV9 and TRBJ2-3, with TRBD2 identical over 8 bases. This CDR3 comprises 15 residues. Germline V lookup: CDR1 SGDLS, CDR2 YYNGEE. The junction had 6 bases not matched to a gene; V was cut back by 6 bases and J by 0 bases. The CDR3 DNA reads as TGTGCCAGCACCGTCACTAGCGGAAGCACAGATACGCAGTATTTT. It codes for CASTVTSGSTDTQYF.

The chain joins TRBV25-1 to TRBJ1-5; the D gene is possibly TRBD1 (6 bases). CDR1 and CDR2 (germline): MGHDK, SYGVNS. The CDR3 loop spans 14 amino acids. Trimming cost V 3 bases and J 1 base, with 7 bases left between them. The CDR3 nucleotides read TGTGCCAGCAGTGAGAGGGGGAGCAATCAGCCCCAGCATTTT. Protein sequence: CASSERGSNQPQHF. Full variable domain (remainder filled in from reference TRBV25-1 and TRBJ1-5): EADIYQTPRYLVIGTGKKITLECSQTMGHDKMYWYQQDPGMELHLIHYSYGVNSTEKGDLSSESTVSRIRTEHFPLTLESARPSHTSQYLCASSERGSNQPQHFGDGTRLSIL.

This chain connects TRBV6-5 to TRBJ2-5; D is unresolved. There are 12 residues in the CDR3. V lost 6 bases, J lost 5 bases, and 10 bases lay in between. Germline CDR1 MNHEY, CDR2 SVGAGI. The CDR3 region has the DNA TGTGCCAGCAGCCCGGACCGCGAGACCCAGTACTTC. It yields the protein CASSPDRETQYF.

This clone was found a few times. The genes are TRBV14 and TRBJ1-2, with D possibly being TRBD1 (5 bases). V was trimmed by 4 bases and J by 2 bases, leaving 8 bases between them. Germline V lookup: CDR1 SGHDN, CDR2 FVKESK. There are 13 residues in the CDR3. The CDR3 loop is CASSPRDNYGYTF. CDR3 in DNA: TGTGCCAGCAGCCCACGGGACAACTATGGCTACACCTTC.

This rearrangement joins TRBV10-3 to TRBJ2-7, with D uncertain. V lost 0 bases to trimming and J lost 7 bases, with 10 bases between them. This CDR3 has 13 amino acids. Germline lookup yields CDR1 ENHRY and CDR2 SYGVKD. CDR3 coding DNA: TGTGCCATCAGTGAGTCGACACCACCGGAGCAGTACTTC. Its protein is CAISESTPPEQYF.

This clone was seen once. The chain couples TRBV4-3 to TRBJ2-7, with D perhaps matching TRBD1 or TRBD2 (5 bases each). V lost 0 bases to trimming and J lost 3 bases, with 12 bases between them. Germline V gene data show CDR1 as LGHNA and CDR2 as YSLEER. This CDR3 is 15 amino acids long. DNA of the CDR3: TGCGCCAGCAGCCAAGAAAGGGCAGGGAGCTACGAGCAGTACTTC. Translation: CASSQERAGSYEQYF.

The V call is TRBV11-2, the J call TRBJ2-7; tentatively, D is TRBD1 or TRBD2 (5 bases each). Germline assignment: CDR1 SGHAT and CDR2 FQNNGV. The CDR3 loop spans 14 amino acids. V was trimmed by 6 bases and J by 1 base, leaving 13 bases between them. The CDR3 sequence: CASSLLGVSYEQYF. The CDR3 region has the DNA TGTGCCAGCAGTCTTCTGGGGGTATCCTACGAGCAGTACTTC. Using reference TRBV11-2 and TRBJ2-7 for the parts outside the CDR3, the full variable domain is EAGVAQSPRYKIIEKRQSVAFWCNPISGHATLYWYQQILGQGPKLLIQFQNNGVVDDSQLPKDRFSAERLKGVDSTLKIQPAKLEDSAVYLCASSLLGVSYEQYFGPGTRLTVT.

The count of this clone is one. The chain is built from TRBV4-3 and TRBJ2-7; D call uncertain. This CDR3 has 16 residues. Germline values: CDR1 LGHNA, CDR2 YSLEER. Trimming stripped 0 bases from V and 2 bases from J, with 14 bases between. The CDR3 here is CASSQDLDFGAYEQYF. The DNA for the CDR3 is TGCGCCAGCAGCCAAGATCTTGACTTTGGGGCCTACGAGCAGTACTTC.

This chain joins TRBV6-5 and TRBJ2-1; D may be TRBD2 (6 bases). V dropped 6 bases and J dropped 9 bases, with 12 bases sitting between them. The CDR3 is 12 amino acids. CDR1 is MNHEY and CDR2 is SVGAGI in the germline V gene. The CDR3 bases are TGTGCCAGCAGCCCTACGGGACTTGAGCAGTTCTTC. Translated: CASSPTGLEQFF.

The genes are TRBV7-9 and TRBJ2-7; 9 bases align to TRBD2. The CDR3 is 14 amino acids. The ends lost 1 base at V and 6 bases at J; junction bases unmatched: 4. Germline loops: CDR1 SEHNR, CDR2 FQNEAQ (reference sequence). The DNA of the CDR3 is TGTGCCAGCAGCTTAGGGGGACTAGCCGTCGAGCAGTACTTC. Encoded protein: CASSLGGLAVEQYF.

The V gene is TRBV23-1, the J gene TRBJ2-5; 11 bases align to TRBD1. TRBV23-1 is placed among ORFs of uncertain function. CDR3 length: 16 residues. V gave up 0 bases and J gave up 1 base; unmatched junction bases: 1. In DNA, the CDR3 is TGCGCCAGCAGTCAATCGGGACAGGGGGGCCAAGAGACCCAGTACTTC. Translating gives CASSQSGQGGQETQYF.

CDR3 region: CASRCLDLTPLEQYF. CDR3 coding DNA: TGCGCCAGCAGATGCCTGGACTTAACTCCTTTGGAGCAGTACTTC. The chain joins TRBV23-1 to TRBJ2-7; tentative D call: TRBD2 (5 bases). TRBV23-1 is classed as an ORF, of uncertain function. The CDR3 sequence is 15 residues long. The V end was cut by 6 bases, the J end by 7 bases, with 22 bases between.

This clone was recorded once. V usage is TRBV10-3 and J usage is TRBJ2-1; no firm D call. Trimming took off 4 bases at V and 6 bases at J, with 16 bases between the two ends. The CDR3 contains 15 residues. The germline CDR1 and CDR2 sequences are ENHRY and SYGVKD. The DNA for the CDR3 is TGTGCCATCAGTGCCCGCCAGACCCTTTTCAATGAGCAGTTCTTC. Translating it yields CAISARQTLFNEQFF.

The chain's CDR3 is CASSSTRDRGYEQYF. The CDR3 coding sequence is TGTGCCAGCAGCTCAACAAGGGACAGGGGGTACGAGCAGTACTTC. The V and J genes are TRBV11-2 and TRBJ2-7; 11 bases agree with TRBD1. Germline-derived CDR1 and CDR2 are SGHAT and FQNNGV. Trimming cost V 4 bases and J 4 bases; bases outside gene matches: 6. CDR3 length equals 15 residues. Full variable domain (rest looked up from reference TRBV11-2 and TRBJ2-7): EAGVAQSPRYKIIEKRQSVAFWCNPISGHATLYWYQQILGQGPKLLIQFQNNGVVDDSQLPKDRFSAERLKGVDSTLKIQPAKLEDSAVYLCASSSTRDRGYEQYFGPGTRLTVT.

V is TRBV30 and J is TRBJ2-3, with D possibly being TRBD1 (6 bases). Germline CDR1 and CDR2: GTSNPN and SVGIG (reference sequence). Trimming took off 1 base at V and 7 bases at J, with 18 bases between the two ends. The CDR3 is made up of 15 amino acids. The CDR3 spells CAWSAHGDNFNTQYF. CDR3 nucleotides: TGTGCCTGGAGTGCCCATGGGGACAACTTCAATACGCAGTATTTT. The full variable domain, its missing parts supplied by reference TRBV30 and TRBJ2-3, is SQTIHQWPATLVQPVGSPLSLECTVEGTSNPNLYWYRQAAGRGLQLLFYSVGIGQISSEVPQNLSASRPQDRQFILSSKKLLLSDSGFYLCAWSAHGDNFNTQYFGPGTRLTVL.

Regarding this clone: The same CDR3 is also encoded by other DNA sequences in this sample. This chain connects TRBV6-5 to TRBJ2-6; D tentatively fits TRBD1 or TRBD2 (5 bases each). The CDR3 spans 14 residues. Germline CDR1 is MNHEY and CDR2 is SVGAGI. Between the trimmed V and J ends, which lost 6 bases and 4 bases, there was a span of 10 bases. The CDR3 bases are TGTGCCAGCAGCGAGGGGTCCGGGGCCAACGTCCTGACTTTC. Protein product: CASSEGSGANVLTF.

This clone was seen a handful of times. The chain recombines TRBV28 with TRBJ2-1; D is undetermined. The germline gives CDR1 MDHEN, CDR2 SYDVKM. Deletions cut 6 bases from V and 5 bases from J, with 8 bases between. The CDR3 is 12 amino acids. The CDR3 sequence is CASSLEHNEQFF. The CDR3 bases are TGTGCCAGCAGCCTCGAGCACAATGAGCAGTTCTTC.

This clone was recorded once. This chain uses TRBV14 with TRBJ1-2; 9 bases match TRBD1. The trim removed 2 bases at V and 6 bases at J, leaving 1 base unmatched. Germline V gene lookup returns CDR1 SGHDN and CDR2 FVKESK. CDR3 length equals 13 residues. The DNA of the CDR3 is TGTGCCAGCAGCCAAACAGGGGGCAATGGCTACACCTTC. It translates to CASSQTGGNGYTF.

The J gene is TRBJ2-5, the V gene TRBV11-1, with D perhaps matching TRBD2 (6 bases). There are 16 residues in the CDR3. Germline V lookup: CDR1 SGHAT, CDR2 FQDESV (reference sequence). The V end lost 3 bases, the J end lost 5 bases, and 19 bases lay between the germline ends. The CDR3 protein is CASSFLGGDVTETQYF. CDR3 sequence (DNA): TGTGCCAGCAGCTTCCTTGGCGGGGACGTGACGGAGACCCAGTACTTC.

The V call is TRBV6-6, the J call TRBJ2-7, with D maybe TRBD2 (5 bases). Trimming removed 0 bases from V and 5 bases from J, with 8 bases in between. The CDR3 spans 13 residues. Germline V gene sequence: CDR1 MNHNY, CDR2 SVGAGI (reference sequence). The CDR3 region is CASSYSRRDEQYF. The CDR3 bases are TGTGCCAGCAGTTACTCCCGGCGGGACGAGCAGTACTTC.

The V gene is TRBV29-1, the J gene TRBJ2-7; the match to TRBD1 covers 7 bases. Germline lookup yields CDR1 SQVTM and CDR2 ANQGSEA. CDR3 length: 13 amino acids. Losses at the gene ends were 6 bases for V and 1 base for J; bases not matched to a gene: 6. CDR3 in DNA: TGCAGCGTCCGGGACAGCTTATCCTACGAGCAGTACTTC. Translating it yields CSVRDSLSYEQYF.

J is TRBJ1-2 and V is TRBV30, with 9 bases matching TRBD1. V was pared by 0 bases and J by 5 bases, with 1 base of the junction left unmatched. Germline V gene sequence: CDR1 GTSNPN, CDR2 SVGIG (reference sequence). The CDR3 totals 13 residues. The CDR3 reads CAWSVGTGYGYTF. In DNA, the CDR3 is TGTGCCTGGAGTGTAGGGACAGGGTATGGCTACACCTTC.

This clone turned up a few times. This chain links TRBV27 with TRBJ2-1; D possibly corresponds to TRBD2 (5 bases). Trimming pared 8 bases from V and 10 bases from J, leaving 15 bases between. CDR1 and CDR2 (germline): MNHEY, SMNVEV (reference sequence). This CDR3 contains 12 residues. The CDR3 here is CASFGPPGEQFF. In DNA, the CDR3 is TGTGCCAGCTTTGGGCCGCCGGGAGAGCAGTTCTTC.

This rearrangement joins TRBV5-1 to TRBJ2-7, with TRBD1 matching over 7 bases. The CDR3 extends over 15 amino acids. With V trimmed by 1 base and J by 2 bases, 6 bases remained unmatched. CDR1 and CDR2 (germline): SGHRS, YFSETQ. The DNA for the CDR3 is TGCGCCAGCAGCTTGAGGGTCAGGGGGACCTACGAGCAGTACTTC. Translated, it gives CASSLRVRGTYEQYF.